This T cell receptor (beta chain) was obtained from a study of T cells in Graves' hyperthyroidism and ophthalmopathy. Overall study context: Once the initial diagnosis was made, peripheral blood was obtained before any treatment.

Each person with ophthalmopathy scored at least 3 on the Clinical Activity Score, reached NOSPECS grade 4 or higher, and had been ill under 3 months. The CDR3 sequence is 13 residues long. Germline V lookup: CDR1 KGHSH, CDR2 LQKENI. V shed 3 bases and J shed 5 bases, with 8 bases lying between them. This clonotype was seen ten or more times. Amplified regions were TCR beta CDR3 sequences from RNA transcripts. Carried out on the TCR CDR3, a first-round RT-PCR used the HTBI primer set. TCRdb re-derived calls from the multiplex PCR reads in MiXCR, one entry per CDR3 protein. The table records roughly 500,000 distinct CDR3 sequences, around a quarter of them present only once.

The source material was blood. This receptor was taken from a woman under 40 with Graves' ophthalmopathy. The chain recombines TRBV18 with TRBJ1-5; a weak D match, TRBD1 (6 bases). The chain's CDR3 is CASSPSGDQPQHF. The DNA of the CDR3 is TGTGCCAGCTCACCTTCAGGGGATCAGCCCCAGCATTTT. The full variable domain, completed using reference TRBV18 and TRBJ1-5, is NAGVMQNPRHLVRRRGQEARLRCSPMKGHSHVYWYRQLPEEGLKFMVYLQKENIIDESGMPKERFSAEFPKEGPSILRIQQVVRGDSAAYFCASSPSGDQPQHFGDGTRLSIL.